One sample yielded the 17 T cell receptor beta chains listed below, sequenced in a study of cytomegalovirus exposure and HLA in healthy donors. The PCR employed 60 Vbeta primers together with 13 Jbeta primers. This table comes from immunoSEQ multiplex PCR, and its TCRdb copy is limited to in-frame clones, with some not included. The sample is made up of about 34,000 clones, and the top ten hold about 3.4% of it. The sequencing input was PBMCs. These receptors all stem from a woman between 35 and 50 years old in good health and CMV-seropositive.

This chain connects TRBV5-6 to TRBJ1-4; TRBD1 is a possible D gene (6 bases). This CDR3 is 15 amino acids long. Germline values: CDR1 SGHDT, CDR2 YYEEEE. V lost 4 bases to trimming and J lost 2 bases, with 12 bases between them. The CDR3 region has the DNA TGTGCCAGCAGCCTACAGGGTCGGACTAATGAAAAACTGTTTTTT. Translated, it gives CASSLQGRTNEKLFF. The variable domain in full, with the rest retrieved from reference TRBV5-6 and TRBJ1-4, is DAGVTQSPTHLIKTRGQQVTLRCSPKSGHDTVSWYQQALGQGPQFIFQYYEEEERQRGNFPDRFSGHQFPNYSSELNVNALLLGDSALYLCASSLQGRTNEKLFFGSGTQLSVL.

V usage is TRBV29-1 and J usage is TRBJ2-1; TRBD2 matches 11 bases. J gave up 5 bases and V 2 bases, and 8 bases lay outside the gene matches. CDR3 length: 16 residues. CDR1 is SQVTM, CDR2 ANQGSEA, per germline. CDR3 bases: TGCAGCGTTGAACCCTCACTAGCGGGAGCAGACAATGAGCAGTTCTTC. It specifies CSVEPSLAGADNEQFF.

The V call is TRBV29-1, the J call TRBJ2-7, with 13 bases fitting TRBD2. The germline V gene encodes CDR1 SQVTM and CDR2 ANQGSEA. The V segment lost 5 bases and the J segment 6 bases; nucleotides outside the gene matches: 16. The CDR3 consists of 17 residues. The CDR3 loop reads CSVLIVRKTSGRFEQYF. The CDR3 DNA follows: TGCAGCGTTCTGATTGTTCGTAAGACTAGCGGGAGGTTCGAGCAGTACTTC.

Written as DNA, the CDR3 is TGTGCCAGCAGAGAACCAGGGGGCGAAAAACTGTTTTTT. Encoded protein: CASREPGGEKLFF. The chain has TRBV6-5 and TRBJ1-4; 8 bases align to TRBD1. The V gene's germline CDR1 is MNHEY and CDR2 SVGAGI. The CDR3 is 13 residues long. V lost 6 bases and J lost 8; bases outside the gene matches: 5.

The chain's CDR3 is CASSQQGTSGLNEQFF. As DNA, the CDR3 is TGCGCCAGCAGCCAACAGGGGACTAGCGGCCTCAATGAGCAGTTCTTC. J is TRBJ2-1 and V is TRBV4-1; 11 positions match TRBD2. This CDR3 region has 16 residues. From germline, CDR1 is MGHRA and CDR2 YSYEKL. V trimming: 2 bases; J trimming: 6 bases; junction bases outside the gene matches: 6.

The chain employs TRBV7-8 and TRBJ1-2; maybe TRBD1 (5 bases). This CDR3 contains 13 residues. Trimming shortened V by 1 base and J by 7 bases, and 10 bases separated the two germline ends. The V gene's germline CDR1 is SGHVS and CDR2 FQNEAQ. The CDR3 region is CASSLVRGTGYTF. Written as DNA, the CDR3 is TGTGCCAGCAGCTTAGTTCGGGGGACTGGCTACACCTTC.

V and J are TRBV30 and TRBJ1-6; TRBD1 aligns across 7 bases. CDR3 length: 12 residues. Trimming took 8 bases from V and 4 from J; bases not matched to a gene: 2. The germline CDR1 and CDR2 sequences are GTSNPN and SVGIG (reference sequence). CDR3 sequence reads: CAQGEYNSPLHF. The CDR3 coding sequence is TGTGCCCAGGGGGAATATAATTCACCCCTCCACTTT.

The CDR3 region has the DNA TGCGCCAGCAGCCGAGGGGGACTAGTGAACACCGGGGAGCTGTTTTTT. It codes for CASSRGGLVNTGELFF. The V and J genes are TRBV4-1 and TRBJ2-2; 8 bases line up with TRBD2. This CDR3 comprises 16 residues. The germline V gene encodes CDR1 MGHRA and CDR2 YSYEKL. Trimming removed 4 bases from V and 1 base from J; junction bases left unmatched: 5.

The chain combines TRBV13 with TRBJ1-3; tentatively, D is TRBD1 (5 bases). CDR1 is PRHDT and CDR2 is FYEKMQ in the germline V gene (reference sequence). This CDR3 is 15 amino acids long. V lost 3 bases, J lost 0 bases, and 9 bases lay in between. The CDR3 region has the DNA TGTGCCAGCAGCTTGGAGGGGACCTCTGGAAACACCATATATTTT. This translates into CASSLEGTSGNTIYF.

This chain connects TRBV6-1 to TRBJ1-3, with D perhaps matching TRBD1 (6 bases). The CDR3 consists of 15 residues. CDR1 and CDR2 (germline): MNHNS, SASEGT. Trimming took off 2 bases at V and 4 bases at J, with 12 bases between the two ends. The CDR3: CASSEYPTGGNTIYF. The CDR3, as DNA: TGTGCCAGCAGTGAATACCCCACAGGGGGAAACACCATATATTTT.

The chain uses TRBV30 and TRBJ2-7, with 11 positions matching TRBD1. Germline V gene lookup returns CDR1 GTSNPN and CDR2 SVGIG (reference sequence). The CDR3 spans 16 residues. V dropped 7 bases and J dropped 5; count of bases not matched to a gene: 16. CDR3 in amino acids: CASSNRDRGKLDEQYF. CDR3 sequence (DNA): TGTGCCTCCTCGAATAGGGACAGGGGGAAATTGGACGAGCAGTACTTC.

This chain uses TRBV30 with TRBJ2-1; possible D gene TRBD1, 5 bases. The CDR3 runs to 16 residues. The ends were cut back, 3 bases at V and 15 bases at J, with 30 bases in the middle. Germline values: CDR1 GTSNPN, CDR2 SVGIG (reference sequence). The CDR3 loop is CAWSIMVGTGHSVGFF. DNA for the CDR3: TGTGCCTGGAGCATCATGGTTGGAACAGGTCACTCAGTGGGGTTCTTC.

The V gene is TRBV5-6, the J gene TRBJ2-3, with 11 bases identical to TRBD2. V was pared by 3 bases and J by 10 bases, with 7 bases of the junction left unmatched. Germline-derived CDR1 and CDR2 are SGHDT and YYEEEE. The CDR3 is 14 amino acids. DNA for the CDR3: TGTGCCAGCAGCTCGTTAGCGGGAGGGGGGCCGCAGTATTTT. Residues: CASSSLAGGGPQYF. Full variable domain (outside the CDR3, taken from reference TRBV5-6 and TRBJ2-3): DAGVTQSPTHLIKTRGQQVTLRCSPKSGHDTVSWYQQALGQGPQFIFQYYEEEERQRGNFPDRFSGHQFPNYSSELNVNALLLGDSALYLCASSSLAGGGPQYFGPGTRLTVL.

This rearrangement joins TRBV30 to TRBJ1-2, with a tentative D call TRBD1 (5 bases). This CDR3 has 13 residues. Trimming took 3 bases from V and 5 from J, leaving 13 bases between them. Germline CDR1 reads GTSNPN; CDR2 reads SVGIG (reference sequence). This chain's CDR3 is CAWSVRVGYGYTF. CDR3 bases: TGTGCCTGGAGCGTCAGGGTGGGTTATGGCTACACCTTC.

The chain recombines TRBV5-1 with TRBJ2-3; TRBD2 might be the D (6 bases). Germline V gene data show CDR1 as SGHRS and CDR2 as YFSETQ. V was shortened by 3 bases and J by 0 bases, with 14 bases between the two germline ends. CDR3 length: 16 amino acids. The CDR3 DNA follows: TGCGCCAGCAGCTCTACTAGCAGAACCAGCACAGATACGCAGTATTTT. It encodes CASSSTSRTSTDTQYF.

Regarding this clone: Its ends do not fully match the called genes, so a read error is possible. V and J are TRBV7-7 and TRBJ2-1; the match to TRBD2 covers 11 bases. Germline V gene data show CDR1 as SSHAT and CDR2 as FNYEAQ (reference sequence). This CDR3 is 14 amino acids long. In DNA form, the CDR3 reads TGTGCTAGCAGCTTAGCGGGAGGGTTCAATGAGCAGTTCTTC. This gives the protein CASSLAGGFNEQFF. The complete variable domain, with remaining parts taken from reference TRBV7-7 and TRBJ2-1, reads GAGVSQSPRYKVTKRGQDVTLRCDPISSHATLYWYQQALGQGPEFLTYFNYEAQPDKSGLPSDRFSAERPEGSISTLTIQRTEQRDSAMYRCASSLAGGFNEQFFGPGTRLTVL.

The chain joins TRBV5-1 to TRBJ2-7; no firm D call. This CDR3 is built from 13 residues. The germline CDR1 and CDR2 sequences are SGHRS and YFSETQ. Trimming removed 6 bases at V and 6 bases at J, with 16 bases between. The CDR3 spells CASTFGARGEQYF. CDR3 nucleotide sequence: TGCGCCAGCACCTTCGGTGCCCGTGGCGAGCAGTACTTC.